A single sample gave rise to the 16 T cell receptor beta chains below, sequenced in a study of T cells in Graves' hyperthyroidism and ophthalmopathy (dated by TCRdb to the late 2010s). Library preparation employed multiplex PCR. The listed sequencing device is Illumina HiSeq 2000. TCR beta CDR3 regions were amplified from RNA transcripts. The first round of RT-PCR for the TCR CDR3 was performed with the HTBI primer set and the Qiagen OneStep RT-PCR kit. TCRdb reprocessing: public reads trimmed at Q25 with fastp, clones called with MiXCR, in-frame beta chains kept. Every distinct CDR3 protein forms one entry, paired with its most common genes and DNA. The sample table records approximately 520,000 distinct CDR3 sequences; less than 25% of these occur just once. More than 25% of the sample comes from the top ten. Sample: blood. Receptor source: a man aged 18 to 29 with Graves' hyperthyroidism.

This clonotype appeared many times. This sequence joins TRBV6-6 and TRBJ1-1, with a weak D call TRBD1 (6 bases). CDR1 MNHNY and CDR2 SVGAGI come from the germline V gene (reference sequence). The germline V and J ends were trimmed by 5 bases and 4 bases, with 17 bases remaining between them. This CDR3 has 15 amino acids. CDR3 residues: CASSLEQGGSTEAFF. In DNA form, the CDR3 reads TGTGCCAGCAGTCTGGAACAGGGCGGAAGCACTGAAGCTTTCTTT.

In this sample, this clonotype turned up a few times. V and J are TRBV12-3 or TRBV12-4 and TRBJ2-7; D uncertain. The CDR3 covers 14 residues. Trimming pared 0 bases from V and 4 bases from J, leaving 10 bases between. The CDR3 here is CASSLAGSVYEQYF. CDR3 coding DNA: TGTGCCAGCAGTTTAGCGGGTTCGGTTTACGAGCAGTACTTC.

In its sample, this clonotype was seen many times. The chain recombines TRBV28 with TRBJ2-7; maybe TRBD1 (5 bases). The V gene's germline CDR1 is MDHEN and CDR2 SYDVKM. This CDR3 region has 13 residues. The V end was cut by 8 bases, the J end by 5 bases, with 16 bases between. CDR3 region: CASGDRALDEQYF. CDR3 in DNA: TGTGCCAGCGGCGACAGAGCCCTCGACGAGCAGTACTTC. Together with reference TRBV28 and TRBJ2-7, the CDR3 gives the full variable domain: DVKVTQSSRYLVKRTGEKVFLECVQDMDHENMFWYRQDPGLGLRLIYFSYDVKMKEKGDIPEGYSVSREKKERFSLILESASTNQTSMYLCASGDRALDEQYFGPGTRLTVT.

This clonotype occurred many times. V gene TRBV4-1 combines with J gene TRBJ2-7, with TRBD2 as a possible D gene (7 bases). V was shortened by 4 bases and J by 4 bases, with 14 bases between the two germline ends. Per the germline V gene, CDR1 is MGHRA and CDR2 is YSYEKL. CDR3 length: 14 residues. The CDR3 DNA reads as TGCGCCAGCAGCCTTCGGACAGCGGGGTACGAGCAGTACTTC. Encoded protein: CASSLRTAGYEQYF.

This clonotype was found many times. This rearrangement joins TRBV6-5 to TRBJ2-7; D gene ambiguous. Germline V gene lookup returns CDR1 MNHEY and CDR2 SVGAGI. V lost 0 bases and J lost 0, with 6 bases in between. The CDR3 has 14 amino acids. The CDR3 spells CASSYSSASYEQYF. DNA of the CDR3: TGTGCCAGCAGTTACTCTTCGGCCTCCTACGAGCAGTACTTC.

This clonotype was observed many times. Here the CDR3 reads CAISPGTPYRQYF. In DNA form, the CDR3 reads TGTGCCATCAGTCCCGGGACCCCCTATAGGCAGTACTTC. This chain joins TRBV10-3 and TRBJ2-7; D assignment may be TRBD1 or TRBD2 (5 bases each). Per the germline V gene, CDR1 is ENHRY and CDR2 is SYGVKD. This CDR3 region has 13 residues. V lost 5 bases to trimming and J lost 9 bases, with 17 bases between them.

This clonotype showed up many times. The rearrangement uses TRBV24-1 and TRBJ1-2, with D maybe TRBD1 (5 bases). CDR1 and CDR2 from the germline V gene are KGHDR and SFDVKD. The CDR3 is 14 amino acids. With 5 bases removed from V and 2 bases from J, the gap between germline ends came to 11 bases. The CDR3 loop is CATSGKGLNYGYTF. DNA of the CDR3: TGTGCCACCAGTGGCAAGGGGCTCAACTATGGCTACACCTTC.

This clonotype appeared a few times. This chain's CDR3 is CSVEGQGSYGYTF. CDR3 DNA: TGCAGCGTTGAAGGACAGGGAAGCTATGGCTACACCTTC. The chain carries TRBV29-1 and TRBJ1-2; 7 bases fit TRBD1. In germline, CDR1 is SQVTM, CDR2 ANQGSEA. The CDR3 spans 13 residues. V dropped 1 base and J dropped 4; count of bases not matched to a gene: 3.

This clonotype was seen more than once but under ten times. V and J are TRBV19 and TRBJ2-2, with D possibly matching TRBD1 (7 bases). V lost 1 base and J 4 bases, leaving 10 bases between the germline ends. Germline values: CDR1 LNHDA, CDR2 SQIVND (reference sequence). The length of the CDR3 is 15 residues. The CDR3 DNA reads as TGTGCCAGTAGTATAGGGCAGGGGGGCACCGGGGAGCTGTTTTTT. Translating gives CASSIGQGGTGELFF.

As regards this clonotype: Germline and junction disagree at one end, which may indicate a read error. The rearrangement links TRBV10-3 to TRBJ1-1, with D uncertain. The CDR3 extends over 16 amino acids. Germline V lookup: CDR1 ENHRY, CDR2 SYGVKD. The DNA for the CDR3 is TGTGCCAGCAGTGAGTCTATGACTTTCTTGAACACTGAAGCTTTCTTT. Its protein product is CASSESMTFLNTEAFF.

This clonotype has ten or more counts. The chain carries TRBV14 and TRBJ1-2, with 7 bases that match TRBD1. CDR1 and CDR2 from the germline V gene are SGHDN and FVKESK. J gave up 5 bases and V 0 bases, and 3 bases lay outside the gene matches. The CDR3 loop spans 14 amino acids. The CDR3 DNA is TGTGCCAGCAGCCAAGACGGGACAGTATATGGCTACACCTTC. It yields the protein CASSQDGTVYGYTF.

This clonotype was recorded many times. The V and J genes are TRBV12-3 or TRBV12-4 and TRBJ1-1; 9 nucleotides line up with TRBD1. The CDR3 consists of 15 residues. V lost 3 bases to trimming and J lost 6 bases; unmatched junction nucleotides: 8. CDR3 bases: TGTGCCAGCAGTTTCCGGGACAGGGTATTGGCTGAAGCTTTCTTT. Protein: CASSFRDRVLAEAFF.

As regards this clonotype: An end of the junction does not agree with germline; a read error may underlie this. This rearrangement joins TRBV7-9 to TRBJ2-7; TRBD2 aligns across 8 bases. The CDR3 loop spans 14 amino acids. Per the germline V gene, CDR1 is SEHNR and CDR2 is FQNEAQ (reference sequence). Here the CDR3 reads CACSLIGTRDEQYF. CDR3 bases: TGTGCCTGCAGCTTAATTGGGACTAGGGACGAGCAGTACTTC.

V and J are TRBV5-1 and TRBJ1-1, with D possibly TRBD1 on 6 matching bases. The CDR3 has 14 residues. V shed 4 bases and J shed 3 bases, with 13 bases lying between them. Germline-derived CDR1 and CDR2 are SGHRS and YFSETQ. CDR3 amino acids: CASSKQGGDTEAFF. As DNA, the CDR3 is TGCGCCAGCAGCAAACAGGGAGGGGACACTGAAGCTTTCTTT.

The rearrangement links TRBV6-5 to TRBJ2-7, with D perhaps matching TRBD1 (5 bases). Trimming stripped 4 bases from V and 3 bases from J, with 16 bases between. This CDR3 has 15 residues. Germline CDR1 and CDR2: MNHEY and SVGAGI. The CDR3 loop is CASSSPTVVGYEQYF. In DNA, the CDR3 is TGTGCCAGCAGTTCCCCGACAGTGGTAGGCTACGAGCAGTACTTC.

This clonotype has a handful of counts. This sequence joins TRBV6-1 and TRBJ2-7, with D possibly matching TRBD2 (5 bases). The germline gives CDR1 MNHNS, CDR2 SASEGT. V lost 7 bases, J lost 7 bases, and 11 bases lay in between. This CDR3 contains 11 residues. CDR3 protein: CASTGPGEQYF. DNA for the CDR3: TGTGCCAGCACCGGGCCGGGAGAGCAGTACTTC.